Following are 24 T cell receptor beta chains from one sample sequenced in a study of a mutant IDH1 vaccine in newly diagnosed glioma. As to time point: week 47, end of study. A 20-mer mutant IDH1 peptide at 300 ug was injected subcutaneously with topical imiquimod. Assay: immunoSEQ multiplex PCR; the TCRdb copy retains only in-frame clones and omits some. The sample carries approximately 56,000 clones, around 60% recorded once. Their recognized antigens are unknown. Sequencing was performed on peripheral blood mononuclear cells (PBMCs), taken from a glioma patient whose treatment included an IDH1 peptide vaccine. These receptors originate from a middle-aged man with glioma. Some clones in this sample may be carry-over from other donors' samples.

The chain uses TRBV4-1 and TRBJ2-6; D gene unclear. The V and J ends lost 0 bases and 0 bases respectively, with 6 bases between them. This CDR3 comprises 16 residues. In germline, CDR1 is MGHRA, CDR2 YSYEKL. CDR3: CASSQDLGSGANVLTF. As DNA, the CDR3 is TGCGCCAGCAGCCAAGATCTGGGCTCTGGGGCCAACGTCCTGACTTTC.

This sequence joins TRBV19 and TRBJ1-5; D is undetermined. Germline V gene sequence: CDR1 LNHDA, CDR2 SQIVND (reference sequence). This CDR3 has 16 residues. Trimming left V 6 bases short and J 1 base short, with 16 bases between. CDR3 bases: TGTGCCAGTAGCAAATCCGGGGAGCACAGCAATCAGCCCCAGCATTTT. Translated, it gives CASSKSGEHSNQPQHF.

The V gene is TRBV19, the J gene TRBJ2-7; D gene uncertain. Deletions cut 1 base from V and 0 bases from J, with 7 bases between. This CDR3 is built from 14 residues. Germline CDR1 is LNHDA and CDR2 is SQIVND (reference sequence). The CDR3 spells CASSIVGSSYEQYF. The CDR3 nucleotides read TGTGCCAGTAGTATAGTTGGCAGCTCCTACGAGCAGTACTTC. The full variable domain, rest sourced from reference TRBV19 and TRBJ2-7, is DGGITQSPKYLFRKEGQNVTLSCEQNLNHDAMYWYRQDPGQGLRLIYYSQIVNDFQKGDIAEGYSVSREKKESFPLTVTSAQKNPTAFYLCASSIVGSSYEQYFGPGTRLTVT.

The gene calls are TRBV11-3 and TRBJ2-1; 9 bases align to TRBD2. Trimming removed 5 bases from V and 13 bases from J; junction bases left unmatched: 6. CDR3 length equals 12 residues. Germline assignment: CDR1 SGHNT and CDR2 YENEEA. The CDR3 loop reads CASSAGGRGQFF. The CDR3 nucleotides are TGTGCCAGCAGCGCCGGCGGGAGGGGACAGTTCTTC.

The CDR3 nucleotides are TGTGCCAGCAGCCCAGGTCAGGCGGCGAGCTCCTACAATGAGCAGTTCTTC. It is translated as CASSPGQAASSYNEQFF. The rearrangement uses TRBV7-9 and TRBJ2-1; no reliable D call. CDR3 length equals 17 residues. Germline CDR1 is SEHNR and CDR2 is FQNEAQ (reference sequence). V was trimmed by 5 bases and J by 0 bases, leaving 17 bases between them.

This chain uses TRBV14 with TRBJ1-2; possible D gene TRBD1, 5 bases. CDR1 is SGHDN, CDR2 FVKESK, per germline. The CDR3 totals 15 residues. Between the trimmed V and J ends, which lost 4 bases and 8 bases, there was a span of 20 bases. CDR3 coding DNA: TGTGCCAGCAGCCTTATGGGTTTAGGACAAACGGGCTACACCTTC. It encodes CASSLMGLGQTGYTF. The whole variable domain, remainder taken from reference TRBV14 and TRBJ1-2, is EAGVTQFPSHSVIEKGQTVTLRCDPISGHDNLYWYRRVMGKEIKFLLHFVKESKQDESGMPNNRFLAERTGGTYSTLKVQPAELEDSGVYFCASSLMGLGQTGYTFGSGTRLTVV.

This clone was observed once. The gene calls are TRBV9 and TRBJ2-3; the D gene could be TRBD1 or TRBD2 (6 bases each). Per germline, CDR1 SGDLS and CDR2 YYNGEE. V was clipped by 4 bases and J by 2 bases, with 17 bases between them. This CDR3 has 16 amino acids. The CDR3: CASSRRGGGFTDTQYF. Here the CDR3 DNA reads TGTGCCAGCAGCCGGCGAGGGGGAGGATTCACAGATACGCAGTATTTT.

In this sample, this clone turned up once. The gene calls are TRBV2 and TRBJ1-1; tentative D call: TRBD1 (5 bases). Trimming took 8 bases from V and 6 from J, leaving 19 bases between them. Germline V lookup: CDR1 SNHLY, CDR2 FYNNEI. The CDR3 is 14 amino acids. The CDR3 sequence is CASSVNGGGSEAFF. The DNA of the CDR3 is TGTGCCAGCTCTGTAAACGGGGGGGGGTCTGAAGCTTTCTTT.

J is TRBJ2-2 and V is TRBV7-9; D call uncertain. Trimming stripped 1 base from V and 1 base from J, with 4 bases between. The CDR3 is 14 residues long. CDR1 and CDR2 (germline): SEHNR, FQNEAQ (reference sequence). The CDR3: CASSLDLNTGELFF. The CDR3 DNA reads as TGTGCCAGCAGCTTAGACTTGAACACCGGGGAGCTGTTTTTT.

The chain is built from TRBV19 and TRBJ1-1; a weak D match, TRBD1 (6 bases). Germline V gives CDR1 LNHDA, CDR2 SQIVND (reference sequence). The CDR3 totals 13 residues. The ends were cut back, 8 bases at V and 1 base at J, with 11 bases in the middle. CDR3 nucleotide sequence: TGTGCCAGTCGCCAAGGGGGGAACACTGAAGCTTTCTTT. As protein: CASRQGGNTEAFF.

This sequence joins TRBV5-1 and TRBJ2-2; no reliable D call. V was shortened by 1 base and J by 2 bases, with 6 bases between the two germline ends. Per germline, CDR1 SGHRS and CDR2 YFSETQ. The CDR3 sequence is 14 residues long. Written as DNA, the CDR3 is TGCGCCAGCAGCTTGCCAGCCAACACCGGGGAGCTGTTTTTT. This translates into CASSLPANTGELFF.

In its sample, this clone was seen once. The chain joins TRBV6-1 to TRBJ1-5, with TRBD1 identical over 9 bases. Per germline, CDR1 MNHNS and CDR2 SASEGT. The CDR3 is 14 residues long. V lost 4 bases, J lost 7 bases, and 5 bases stayed unmatched. The DNA for the CDR3 is TGTGCCAGCAGTGGGGACAGGGTATACCAGCCCCAGCATTTT. It translates to CASSGDRVYQPQHF.

J is TRBJ1-2 and V is TRBV4-2; TRBD1 might be the D (5 bases). This CDR3 is 13 amino acids long. V was trimmed by 3 bases and J by 2 bases, leaving 7 bases between them. The germline V gene encodes CDR1 LGHNA and CDR2 YNFKEQ. CDR3 coding DNA: TGTGCCAGCAGCCACGAGGGGAACTATGGCTACACCTTC. Its translation is CASSHEGNYGYTF.

The chain is built from TRBV5-1 and TRBJ1-3, with unresolved D. V was cut by 0 bases and J by 3 bases, with 10 bases left in between. CDR3 length: 15 residues. The V gene's germline CDR1 is SGHRS and CDR2 YFSETQ. CDR3 residues: CASSLDPALGNTIYF. The CDR3 nucleotides read TGCGCCAGCAGCTTGGACCCAGCACTTGGAAACACCATATATTTT.

This clone is a singleton in its sample. In DNA form, the CDR3 reads TGTGCCAGCAGTGAAAGGTGGGCGGAGATACGCACAGATACGCAGTATTTT. Translated, it gives CASSERWAEIRTDTQYF. The chain uses TRBV2 and TRBJ2-3; D gene uncertain. The V and J ends lost 2 bases and 1 base respectively, with 16 bases between them. Looked up from germline, CDR1 is SNHLY and CDR2 is FYNNEI. There are 17 residues in the CDR3.

This clone has only one observation. J is TRBJ2-3 and V is TRBV5-4; the match to TRBD2 covers 9 bases. The junction had 4 bases not matched to a gene; V was cut back by 1 base and J by 1 base. Germline V gene sequence: CDR1 SGHNT, CDR2 YYREEE (reference sequence). CDR3 size: 16 residues. The DNA for the CDR3 is TGTGCCAGCAGCTTGTTCCTAGCGGGGCGCACAGATACGCAGTATTTT. Its protein product is CASSLFLAGRTDTQYF.

The chain is built from TRBV29-1 and TRBJ2-7; D is unresolved. Germline V CDR1 and CDR2: SQVTM, ANQGSEA. This CDR3 is built from 13 residues. The V gene lost 1 base and the J gene lost 0 bases, with 7 bases spanning the gap. This CDR3 is CSVEGDRSYEQYF. The CDR3 DNA reads as TGCAGCGTTGAAGGAGACCGCTCCTACGAGCAGTACTTC.

This clone has just a few counts. The chain couples TRBV10-3 to TRBJ2-2; tentatively, D is TRBD2 (6 bases). V lost 3 bases and J lost 4, with 15 bases in between. In germline, CDR1 is ENHRY, CDR2 SYGVKD. This CDR3 spans 16 amino acids. CDR3 loop: CAISDPGGRRTGELFF. CDR3 nucleotide sequence: TGTGCCATCAGTGATCCCGGGGGACGGCGCACCGGGGAGCTGTTTTTT.

This chain links TRBV2 with TRBJ2-7, with D maybe TRBD1 (5 bases). CDR1 SNHLY and CDR2 FYNNEI come from the germline V gene. The CDR3 extends over 13 amino acids. The V end lost 3 bases, the J end lost 0 bases, and 6 bases lay between the germline ends. The CDR3 bases are TGTGCCAGCAGTGACAGGGTCTCCTACGAGCAGTACTTC. This translates into CASSDRVSYEQYF.

V and J are TRBV15 and TRBJ2-4; D possibly corresponds to TRBD1 (7 bases). The length of the CDR3 is 16 residues. CDR1 and CDR2 (germline): LNHNV, YYDKDF (reference sequence). Deletions cut 4 bases from V and 1 base from J, with 14 bases between. The CDR3 nucleotides read TGTGCCACCAGCAACAGGGGTGGGGGGGCCAAAAACATTCAGTACTTC. It codes for CATSNRGGGAKNIQYF.

This chain connects TRBV7-3 to TRBJ1-4, with TRBD1 as a possible D gene (5 bases). Trimming cost V 4 bases and J 3 bases, with 6 bases left between them. The CDR3 is made up of 13 amino acids. The V gene's germline CDR1 is SGHTA and CDR2 FQGTGA. CDR3 in amino acids: CASSWGPNEKLFF. In DNA form, the CDR3 reads TGTGCCAGCAGCTGGGGACCTAATGAAAAACTGTTTTTT.

In its sample, this clone was seen a few times. V gene TRBV6-5 combines with J gene TRBJ2-7; TRBD2 agrees at 8 bases. The germline V gene encodes CDR1 MNHEY and CDR2 SVGAGI. This CDR3 region has 15 residues. Trimming at V came to 2 bases and at J to 4 bases, leaving 7 bases not matched to a gene. For the CDR3, the DNA is TGTGCCAGCAGTTACCTACCCAGCGGGGGATACGAGCAGTACTTC. Protein product: CASSYLPSGGYEQYF.

The chain recombines TRBV30 with TRBJ1-2, with 8 bases aligning to TRBD1. Germline V gene sequence: CDR1 GTSNPN, CDR2 SVGIG (reference sequence). The CDR3 covers 15 residues. Losses at the gene ends were 4 bases for V and 8 bases for J; bases not matched to a gene: 15. CDR3: CAWTHIGQGRRGYTF. The CDR3 bases are TGTGCCTGGACTCATATAGGACAGGGTAGAAGGGGCTACACCTTC. Full variable domain (rest looked up from reference TRBV30 and TRBJ1-2): SQTIHQWPATLVQPVGSPLSLECTVEGTSNPNLYWYRQAAGRGLQLLFYSVGIGQISSEVPQNLSASRPQDRQFILSSKKLLLSDSGFYLCAWTHIGQGRRGYTFGSGTRLTVV.

The chain employs TRBV4-1 and TRBJ1-2; weak D call: TRBD1 (6 bases). With 4 bases removed from V and 5 bases from J, the gap between germline ends came to 14 bases. The CDR3 covers 14 residues. Germline V lookup: CDR1 MGHRA, CDR2 YSYEKL. The CDR3 DNA is TGCGCCAGCAGCCTCACGACAGGAGAATATGGCTACACCTTC. Translated: CASSLTTGEYGYTF.